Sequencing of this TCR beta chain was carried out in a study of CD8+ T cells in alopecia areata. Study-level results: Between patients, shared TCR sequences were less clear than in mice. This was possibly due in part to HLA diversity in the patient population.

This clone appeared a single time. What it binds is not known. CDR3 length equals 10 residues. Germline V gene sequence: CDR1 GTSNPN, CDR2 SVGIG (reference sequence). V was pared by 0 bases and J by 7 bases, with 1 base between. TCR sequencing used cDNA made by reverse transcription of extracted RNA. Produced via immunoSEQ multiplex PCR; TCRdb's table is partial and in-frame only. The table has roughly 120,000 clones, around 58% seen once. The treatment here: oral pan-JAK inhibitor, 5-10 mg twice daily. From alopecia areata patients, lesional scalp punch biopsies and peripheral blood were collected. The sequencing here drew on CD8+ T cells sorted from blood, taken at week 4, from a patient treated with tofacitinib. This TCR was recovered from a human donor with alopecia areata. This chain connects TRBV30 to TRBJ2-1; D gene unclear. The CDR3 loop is CAWSVNEQFF. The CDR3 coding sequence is TGTGCCTGGAGTGTAAATGAGCAGTTCTTC.